These 18 T cell receptor beta chains were sequenced from one sample in a study of blood T cell repertoires in COVID-19. Some clones are missing from TCRdb's copy, which holds only in-frame ones; the method was immunoSEQ multiplex PCR. The sample carries some 320,000 clones, around nine tenths recorded once. What was sequenced was peripheral blood. The source is a woman younger than 45 with COVID-19, enrolled during active disease.

The chain joins TRBV18 to TRBJ2-5; TRBD1 is a possible D gene (5 bases). Trimming shortened V by 0 bases and J by 2 bases, and 13 bases separated the two germline ends. Germline CDR1 reads KGHSH; CDR2 reads LQKENI. CDR3 size: 16 residues. The DNA for the CDR3 is TGTGCCAGCTCACCACCCCACGGCAGGGATCAAGAGACCCAGTACTTC. Its translation is CASSPPHGRDQETQYF.

The V call is TRBV19, the J call TRBJ1-1; 9 bases align to TRBD1. The CDR3 totals 14 residues. Germline-derived CDR1 and CDR2 are LNHDA and SQIVND (reference sequence). With 5 bases clipped from V and 5 bases from J, the junction kept 6 bases outside the gene matches. The DNA of the CDR3 is TGTGCCAGTAGTTCCGGGACAGGGTGGACTGAAGCTTTCTTT. It is translated as CASSSGTGWTEAFF.

The chain joins TRBV3-1 (or the pseudogene TRBV3-2) to TRBJ2-7, with D unresolved. Germline lookup yields CDR1 LGHDT and CDR2 YNNKEL (reference sequence). The CDR3 totals 13 residues. V lost 2 bases and J 2 bases, leaving 7 bases between the germline ends. CDR3 in amino acids: CASSQKGAYEQYF. In DNA form, the CDR3 reads TGTGCCAGCAGCCAAAAAGGAGCCTACGAGCAGTACTTC.

The genes are TRBV27 and TRBJ1-2; D remains ambiguous. V was trimmed by 2 bases and J by 3 bases, leaving 7 bases between them. Germline assignment: CDR1 MNHEY and CDR2 SMNVEV (reference sequence). The CDR3 runs to 13 residues. CDR3 DNA: TGTGCCAGCAGTTTAATGGGAGACTATGGCTACACCTTC. Encoded protein: CASSLMGDYGYTF.

The chain is built from TRBV30 and TRBJ1-2, with 8 bases lining up with TRBD1. Germline V gene data show CDR1 as GTSNPN and CDR2 as SVGIG (reference sequence). The CDR3 covers 13 residues. V lost 3 bases to trimming and J lost 7 bases; unmatched junction nucleotides: 7. The CDR3 DNA reads TGTGCCTGGAGGACAGGGGAGTGGAGTGGCTACACCTTC. Translated, it gives CAWRTGEWSGYTF.

The chain joins TRBV4-1 to TRBJ1-1, with D uncertain. The CDR3 runs to 12 residues. Germline V gene sequence: CDR1 MGHRA, CDR2 YSYEKL. The V and J ends lost 3 bases and 8 bases respectively, with 10 bases between them. The CDR3 here is CASSHSTTEAFF. DNA of the CDR3: TGCGCCAGCAGCCATAGCACAACAGAAGCTTTCTTT.

This chain joins TRBV5-4 and TRBJ2-7; D possibly corresponds to TRBD2 (6 bases). The germline V gene has CDR1 SGHNT and CDR2 YYREEE (reference sequence). This CDR3 is 13 amino acids long. The ends were cut back, 9 bases at V and 0 bases at J, with 13 bases in the middle. This CDR3 is CATHREASYEQYF. The DNA of the CDR3 is TGTGCCACCCATAGGGAGGCCTCCTACGAGCAGTACTTC.

This clone was detected once. This chain uses TRBV19 with TRBJ1-5, with 7 bases identical to TRBD1. The trim removed 4 bases at V and 4 bases at J, leaving 7 bases unmatched. The CDR3 has 15 residues. Germline CDR1 LNHDA, CDR2 SQIVND (reference sequence). The CDR3 sequence: CASSTRQGPNQPQHF. CDR3 DNA sequence: TGTGCCAGTAGTACCCGACAGGGACCTAATCAGCCCCAGCATTTT. The variable domain in full, completed from reference TRBV19 and TRBJ1-5, reads DGGITQSPKYLFRKEGQNVTLSCEQNLNHDAMYWYRQDPGQGLRLIYYSQIVNDFQKGDIAEGYSVSREKKESFPLTVTSAQKNPTAFYLCASSTRQGPNQPQHFGDGTRLSIL.

CDR3 region: CASSPEGRGRGTQYF. The DNA for the CDR3 is TGTGCCAGCAGCCCTGAAGGCAGGGGGCGCGGGACCCAGTACTTC. The rearrangement uses TRBV5-4 and TRBJ2-5, with TRBD1 identical over 8 bases. Germline CDR1 SGHNT, CDR2 YYREEE (reference sequence). The CDR3 extends over 15 amino acids. V was pared by 4 bases and J by 7 bases, with 12 bases of the junction left unmatched. The full variable domain, in which reference TRBV5-4 and TRBJ2-5 provide the parts outside the CDR3, is ETGVTQSPTHLIKTRGQQVTLRCSSQSGHNTVSWYQQALGQGPQFIFQYYREEENGRGNFPPRFSGLQFPNYSSELNVNALELDDSALYLCASSPEGRGRGTQYFGPGTRLLVL.

The chain is built from TRBV27 and TRBJ1-6, with D perhaps matching TRBD1 (5 bases). V was cut by 10 bases and J by 5 bases, with 15 bases left in between. The CDR3 loop spans 14 amino acids. Germline V CDR1 and CDR2: MNHEY, SMNVEV (reference sequence). CDR3 loop: CATAGWFNNSPLHF. CDR3 DNA: TGTGCCACAGCAGGGTGGTTCAATAATTCACCCCTCCACTTT.

This clone was seen only a few times. J is TRBJ2-6 and V is TRBV25-1; 7 bases align to TRBD2. The V gene end was trimmed by 4 bases and the J gene end by 1 base; junction bases not matched to a gene: 1. The V gene's germline CDR1 is MGHDK and CDR2 SYGVNS. The CDR3 contains 15 residues. The CDR3 region is CASSGAGSGANVLTF. The CDR3 coding sequence is TGTGCCAGCAGTGGAGCGGGATCTGGGGCCAACGTCCTGACTTTC. Complete variable domain (other parts from reference TRBV25-1 and TRBJ2-6): EADIYQTPRYLVIGTGKKITLECSQTMGHDKMYWYQQDPGMELHLIHYSYGVNSTEKGDLSSESTVSRIRTEHFPLTLESARPSHTSQYLCASSGAGSGANVLTFGAGSRLTVL.

This chain connects TRBV5-1 to TRBJ1-3, with 9 bases identical to TRBD1. Germline values: CDR1 SGHRS, CDR2 YFSETQ. The length of the CDR3 is 16 residues. V was clipped by 3 bases and J by 3 bases; unmatched bases: 7. In nucleotides, the CDR3 is TGCGCCAGCAGCTGGGGTACAGGGGGCTTTGGAAACACCATATATTTT. Its protein is CASSWGTGGFGNTIYF. Looking up the rest from reference TRBV5-1 and TRBJ1-3 gives the full variable domain: KAGVTQTPRYLIKTRGQQVTLSCSPISGHRSVSWYQQTPGQGLQFLFEYFSETQRNKGNFPGRFSGRQFSNSRSEMNVSTLELGDSALYLCASSWGTGGFGNTIYFGEGSWLTVV.

This chain links TRBV27 with TRBJ2-1, with TRBD2 identical over 10 bases. V was clipped by 2 bases and J by 2 bases; unmatched bases: 0. The germline CDR1 and CDR2 sequences are MNHEY and SMNVEV (reference sequence). This CDR3 region has 15 residues. The CDR3 loop reads CASSLLAGAYNEQFF. The CDR3 coding sequence is TGTGCCAGCAGTTTACTAGCGGGGGCCTACAATGAGCAGTTCTTC.

V gene TRBV2 combines with J gene TRBJ2-5, with D maybe TRBD2 (5 bases). This CDR3 comprises 15 residues. The germline V gene has CDR1 SNHLY and CDR2 FYNNEI. V lost 6 bases to trimming and J lost 3 bases, with 17 bases between them. The CDR3 sequence is CASRVLESRKETQYF. The CDR3 bases are TGTGCCAGCAGGGTACTAGAATCCCGTAAAGAGACCCAGTACTTC.

The CDR3 reads CASRERTSGGVGDEQFF. Written as DNA, the CDR3 is TGTGCCAGCAGAGAGCGGACTAGCGGGGGGGTGGGGGATGAGCAGTTCTTC. The chain is built from TRBV27 and TRBJ2-1; 15 bases are shared with TRBD2. Germline CDR1 MNHEY, CDR2 SMNVEV (reference sequence). This CDR3 comprises 17 residues. V was clipped by 6 bases and J by 8 bases; unmatched bases: 11.

The chain combines TRBV7-2 with TRBJ2-5; D gene uncertain. The germline gives CDR1 SGHTA, CDR2 FQGNSA. The CDR3 is 14 residues long. The ends were cut back, 4 bases at V and 5 bases at J, with 14 bases in the middle. The CDR3 nucleotides read TGTGCCAGCAGCTCCCATGGGTTGCGGGAGACCCAGTACTTC. This codes for CASSSHGLRETQYF.

The V gene is TRBV27, the J gene TRBJ1-4; 7 nucleotides align to TRBD1. V lost 5 bases, J lost 11 bases, and 5 bases stayed unmatched. CDR1 and CDR2 from the germline V gene are MNHEY and SMNVEV (reference sequence). CDR3 length: 12 amino acids. CDR3 loop: CASSRDSRKLFF. The CDR3 nucleotides read TGTGCCAGCAGTAGGGACAGTAGGAAACTGTTTTTT.

This sequence joins TRBV27 and TRBJ2-7; 9 bases are shared with TRBD2. The length of the CDR3 is 12 residues. Germline CDR1 MNHEY, CDR2 SMNVEV (reference sequence). With 6 bases clipped from V and 4 bases from J, the junction kept 1 base outside the gene matches. CDR3 sequence: CASRTSGYEQYF. CDR3 sequence (DNA): TGTGCCAGCAGGACTAGCGGATACGAGCAGTACTTC.